The clone carrying this T cell receptor beta chain occurred a few times. The antigen remains unidentified. This CDR3 is 15 amino acids long. The germline CDR1 and CDR2 sequences are SGHRS and YFSETQ. Between the trimmed V and J ends, which lost 0 bases and 3 bases, there was a span of 10 bases. This sample was included in a study of cytomegalovirus exposure and HLA in healthy donors. The study, taken as a whole, reports: Researchers reported from a later analysis that most CMV-associated TCR beta chains appeared HLA-restricted.

The PCR employed 60 Vbeta primers together with 13 Jbeta primers. Assay used: immunoSEQ multiplex PCR; TCRdb lists only in-frame clones, some missing. Found here are about 130,000 clones, roughly 80% of them singletons; the top ten hold 4%. The TCR was taken from a woman between 35 and 50 years old in good health and CMV-seronegative. The sequencing sample was made of PBMCs. J is TRBJ1-3 and V is TRBV5-1; D uncertain. CDR3 residues: CASSLDSAGGNTIYF. CDR3 DNA: TGCGCCAGCAGCTTGGATTCTGCGGGTGGAAACACCATATATTTT.